This T cell receptor (beta chain) was found in a study of long-term antiretroviral therapy in people with HIV. Version v3.0 of the immunoSEQ assay ran at survey level. Clones were sequenced by immunoSEQ multiplex PCR, and TCRdb holds only the in-frame ones, with some missing. The profile covers 23,000 or so clones, with 85% to 95% appearing a single time and around 9.6% taken by the ten largest. As to this clone: Sequence at one end of the junction differs from germline and may be a read error.

Germline CDR1 reads SGHTA; CDR2 reads FQGNSA. CDR3 length equals 11 residues. This rearrangement joins TRBV7-2 to TRBJ1-2; D remains unclear. The specimen was unsorted PBMCs, collected 7.6 years after starting antiretroviral therapy. The receptor was isolated from a woman aged 35 to 49 with HIV. The CDR3 sequence: CASSPGGRQAF. CDR3 nucleotides: TGTGCCAGCAGCCCAGGAGGTAGACAAGCCTTC. Together with reference TRBV7-2 and TRBJ1-2, the CDR3 gives the full variable domain: GAGVSQSPSNKVTEKGKDVELRCDPISGHTALYWYRQSLGQGLEFLIYFQGNSAPDKSGLPSDRFSAERTGGSVSTLTIQRTQQEDSAVYLCASSPGGRQAFGSGTRLTVV.